This T cell receptor (beta chain) is drawn from a study of control samples from healthy donors and cancer patients. This CDR3 spans 16 amino acids. Germline-derived CDR1 and CDR2 are SGHTA and FQGNSA. V gave up 8 bases and J gave up 3 bases, with 22 bases separating them. Assay: immunoSEQ multiplex PCR; the TCRdb copy retains only in-frame clones and omits some. This repertoire shows tens of thousands of clones, 92% found once; its top ten account for about 1.5%. The sequence was obtained from a man aged 40-50 years with colorectal cancer. Sequencing used PBMCs. The V call is TRBV7-2, the J call TRBJ1-1; possibly TRBD1 for D (6 bases). CDR3 coding DNA: TGTGCCAGCGATAGAAGGGGGGGTCCCCAGGACACTGAAGCTTTCTTT. Amino acids: CASDRRGGPQDTEAFF.